A selection of T cell receptor beta chains follows, all from one sample in a study of control samples from healthy donors and cancer patients. Libraries were prepared by immunoSEQ multiplex PCR; TCRdb keeps only in-frame clonotypes and omits some of them. The repertoire holds about 80,000 clones, with 91% as singletons. Material for sequencing was blood. The origin of the receptors is a man aged 50 or older in good health. The conserved cysteine and the conserved F or W are not part of the CDR3 here. The order of the fields is V gene, CDR3 length, CDR3 protein.

>TRBV7-2|11
ASSLLPRSEAF
>TRBV27|11
ASSLSGGYEQY
>TRBV7-2|12
ASSQQGWAYGYT
>TRBV27|11
ASSSVKDWPQH
>TRBV11-3|11
ASSRAEGETQY
>TRBV10-2|13
ASSDPSPSGGEQF
>TRBV27|12
ASQPQRRIYEQY
>TRBV5-1|13
ASSLGDRINTEAF
>TRBV10-3|13
AITRGGSSSYGYT
>TRBV12-5|12
ASGFGVIQETQY
>TRBV5-1|15
ASSFSSGGQNTGELF
>TRBV12-3/TRBV12-4|10
ASSSDNSPLH
>TRBV6-5|10
ASRTAPYGYT
>TRBV6-5|12
ASSRVRGDQPQH
>TRBV3-1/TRBV3-2|13
ASSQRSYKEAGYT
>TRBV5-4|14
ASSSPGQGNLDTQY
>TRBV7-9|12
ASSSEKSTDTQY
>TRBV14|9
ASSPMYEQY
>TRBV6-2/TRBV6-3|16
ASSPGTGVNSGANVLT
>TRBV4-1|11
ASGGAGQETQY
>TRBV29-1|10
SVGGRNQPQH
>TRBV6-2/TRBV6-3|12
ASSYPRGPSPLH
>TRBV7-2|14
ASSSPTIGSNTEAF
>TRBV6-5|13
ASSYVAARATEAF
>TRBV11-2|13
ASSLATASGHGYT
>TRBV29-1|10
SAEKANTEAF
>TRBV5-1|13
ASSSSGLRPAEAF
>TRBV11-2|13
ASSLGTGGYYGYT
>TRBV3-1/TRBV3-2|13
ASSQSGGKDTEAF
>TRBV4-3|15
ASSQGGAGGFNYGYT
>TRBV5-4|15
ASSLVQAGRSRHTQY
>TRBV5-6|11
ASSLLRDPEAF
>TRBV5-6|15
ASSLLNSPSVSMNYT
>TRBV27|18
ASTNLLRKRGGAPIYEQY
>TRBV5-5|14
ASSSPVGRKTGELF
>TRBV5-8|15
ASSFGTGGFSSYEQY
>TRBV28|9
SSQGFTEAF
>TRBV18|13
ASSERQTPNYGYT
>TRBV4-2|12
ASSQDRGNEKLF
>TRBV29-1|10
SVEDQFRKLF
>TRBV4-2|13
ASSQEYRGDAEQY
>TRBV18|15
ASSPRGQGAYRTEAF
>TRBV5-6|12
ASSPDHQNSPLH
>TRBV5-4|15
ASSLDPSGANTGELF
>TRBV10-2|14
ASSESASGAAGELF
>TRBV3-1/TRBV3-2|13
ASRERGQGNYGYT
>TRBV27|12
ASSLNGGRDTQY
>TRBV11-1|14
ASSSRQGRNLQPQH
>TRBV12-3/TRBV12-4|11
ASRRAQNTEAF
>TRBV6-5|12
ASRTLQGNYGYT
>TRBV27|11
ASSLSGGREAF
>TRBV3-1/TRBV3-2|12
ASSPGLQGYGYT
>TRBV15|12
ATSREGGSYEQY
>TRBV12-3/TRBV12-4|11
ASSRGQGDEQY
>TRBV12-3/TRBV12-4|11
ASSVGTGYGYT
>TRBV30|11
AWRGRSNTEAF
>TRBV29-1|10
SVDQGRYGYT